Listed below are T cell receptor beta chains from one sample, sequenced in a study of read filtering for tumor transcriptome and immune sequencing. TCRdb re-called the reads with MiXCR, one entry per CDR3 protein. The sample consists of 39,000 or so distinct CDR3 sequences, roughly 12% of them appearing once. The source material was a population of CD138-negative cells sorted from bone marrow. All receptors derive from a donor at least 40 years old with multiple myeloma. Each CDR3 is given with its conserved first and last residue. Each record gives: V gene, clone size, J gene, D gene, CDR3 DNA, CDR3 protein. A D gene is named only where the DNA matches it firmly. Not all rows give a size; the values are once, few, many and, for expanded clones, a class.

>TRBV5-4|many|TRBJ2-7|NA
TGTGCCAGCAAAGCGTCCGGGGATTCCTACGAGCAGTACTTC
CASKASGDSYEQYF
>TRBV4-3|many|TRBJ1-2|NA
TGCGCCAGCAGCCTTGACCGGGGTGGGGGGCGCCGAGGCGGCTACACCTTC
CASSLDRGGGRRGGYTF
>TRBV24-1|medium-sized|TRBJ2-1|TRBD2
TGTGCCACCAGGGGATCGGGACTAGAGACAAATGAGCAGTTCTTC
CATRGSGLETNEQFF
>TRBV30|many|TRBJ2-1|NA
TGTGCCTGGAGTGTAGGCCCAAACAATGAGCAGTTCTTC
CAWSVGPNNEQFF
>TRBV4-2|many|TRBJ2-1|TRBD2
TGTGCCAGCAGCACCGGACTAGCGGGAAATGAGCAGTTCTTC
CASSTGLAGNEQFF
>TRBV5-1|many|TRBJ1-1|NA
TGCGCCAGCAGCTTGGCCTTCGGGGCTTTCACTGAAGCTTTCTTT
CASSLAFGAFTEAFF
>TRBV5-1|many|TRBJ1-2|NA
TGCGCCAGCCAAGGTTATTCGGACAGCCGGAGCTACACCTTC
CASQGYSDSRSYTF
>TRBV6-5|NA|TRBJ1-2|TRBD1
TGTGCCAGCAGTACTGGGGACAGCATCTATGGCTACACCTTC
CASSTGDSIYGYTF
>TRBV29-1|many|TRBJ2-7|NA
TGCAGCGTTGAAGAGGTCCAATCCTACGAGCAGTACTTC
CSVEEVQSYEQYF
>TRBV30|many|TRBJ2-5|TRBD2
TGTGCCTGGGGGTTTAGCGGGACATCGCGGAACCAGTACTTC
CAWGFSGTSRNQYF
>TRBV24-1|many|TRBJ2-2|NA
TGTGCCACCAGTGGAGAGACGGTTACCGGCGCCGGGGAGCTGTTTTTT
CATSGETVTGAGELFF
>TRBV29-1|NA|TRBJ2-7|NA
TGCAGCGGCTTCCGGGACAAGGACTCCTACGAGCAGTACTTC
CSGFRDKDSYEQYF
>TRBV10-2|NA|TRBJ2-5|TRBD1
TGCGCCAGCGGGGACAGGGTGGAGACCCAGTACTTC
CASGDRVETQYF
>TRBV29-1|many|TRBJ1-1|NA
TGCAGCGTTGAAGAGGGGGACAATATGAACACTGAAGCTTTCTTT
CSVEEGDNMNTEAFF
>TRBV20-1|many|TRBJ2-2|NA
TGCAGTGCCCCCGACAGGCACACCGGGGAGCTGTTTTTT
CSAPDRHTGELFF
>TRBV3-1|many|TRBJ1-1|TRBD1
TGTGCCAGCAGCCATACGGACAGGCCTACGACTGAAGCTTTCTTT
CASSHTDRPTTEAFF
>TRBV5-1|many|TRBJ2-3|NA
TGCGCCAGCAGGGGCCCTCTCGGTTCCGATACGCAGTATTTT
CASRGPLGSDTQYF
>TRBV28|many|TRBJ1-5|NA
TGTGCCAGCGCCCAAAGGGCCCAGCATTTT
CASAQRAQHF
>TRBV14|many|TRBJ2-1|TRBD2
TGTGCCAGCAGCCCCCACTATGCGGGAGATGGCAATGAGCAGTTCTTC
CASSPHYAGDGNEQFF
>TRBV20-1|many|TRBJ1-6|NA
TGCAGTGCTAGAGTTCGGACCTTACTCTCCTATAATTCACCCCTCCACTTT
CSARVRTLLSYNSPLHF
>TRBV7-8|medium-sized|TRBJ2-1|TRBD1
TGTGCCAGCAGCCAAAGGTCCGGGACAGGCGCACCGGAGCAGTTCTTC
CASSQRSGTGAPEQFF
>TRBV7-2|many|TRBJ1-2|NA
TGTGCCAGCAGCTTAGACAGGGAGGACTATGGCTACACCTTC
CASSLDREDYGYTF
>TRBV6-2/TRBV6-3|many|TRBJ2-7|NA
TGTGCCAGCAGTTACGAGATACGCGGAGTTGAGCAGTACTTC
CASSYEIRGVEQYF
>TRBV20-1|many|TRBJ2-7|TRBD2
TGCAGTGCTAGACTAGCGGGAAGCTACGAGCAGTACTTC
CSARLAGSYEQYF
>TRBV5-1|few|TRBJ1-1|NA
TGCGCCAGCAGCTACCTCAACATGGGGACTGAAGCTTTCTTT
CASSYLNMGTEAFF
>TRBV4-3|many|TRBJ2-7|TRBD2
TGCGCCAGCAGCCAAGAGTCCGGACTAGCGGGAGGGTTCTACGAGCAGTACTTC
CASSQESGLAGGFYEQYF
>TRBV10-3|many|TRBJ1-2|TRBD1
TGTGCCATCAGTGAGTCAGGGAGCGACAGGGCGGACGGCTACACCTTC
CAISESGSDRADGYTF
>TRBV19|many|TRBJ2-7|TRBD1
TGTGCCAGTAGTAACCGACAGGGGCACTACGAGCAGTACTTC
CASSNRQGHYEQYF
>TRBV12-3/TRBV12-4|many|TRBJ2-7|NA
TGTGCCAGCAGGCCGGACGACAGCTCCTACGAGCAGTACTTC
CASRPDDSSYEQYF
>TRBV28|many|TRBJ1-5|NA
TGTGCCAGCAATACAGGGTGGAATCAGCCCCAGCATTTT
CASNTGWNQPQHF
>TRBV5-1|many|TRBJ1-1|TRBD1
TGCGCCAGCAGCTCCGGGACAGACTATTTCGGAGCTTTCTTT
CASSSGTDYFGAFF
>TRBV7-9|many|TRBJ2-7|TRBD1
TGTGCCAGCAGCCAAGGACAGGGGGAGTACGAGCAGTACTTC
CASSQGQGEYEQYF
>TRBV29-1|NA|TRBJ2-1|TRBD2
TGCGGCGTTGAAGGAAGGCCAGCGGGAGTTCTTTACAATGAGCAGTTCTTC
CGVEGRPAGVLYNEQFF
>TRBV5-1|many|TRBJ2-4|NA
TGCGCCAGCAGCTTGGAAGGGGCCCCTAAATCGATTCAGTACTTC
CASSLEGAPKSIQYF
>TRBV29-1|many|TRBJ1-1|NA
TGCAGCGCCAGGGAGAGCACTGAAGCTTTCTTT
CSARESTEAFF
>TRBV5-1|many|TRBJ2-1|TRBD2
TGCGCCAGCAGCTTGGAACTAGCGGGGTCGGATGAGCAGTTCTTC
CASSLELAGSDEQFF
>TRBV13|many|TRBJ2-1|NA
TGTGCCAGCAGCACCGTCGATGGGACTTCTGATGAGCAGTTCTTC
CASSTVDGTSDEQFF
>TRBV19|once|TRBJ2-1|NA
TGTGCCAGTAGTGCCCCCCTAGTCGACCCTTCTTACAATGAGCAGTTCTTC
CASSAPLVDPSYNEQFF
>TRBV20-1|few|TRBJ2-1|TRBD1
TGCAGTGCTCCGTCGACAGGGTGGCCCTACAATGAGCAGTTCTTC
CSAPSTGWPYNEQFF
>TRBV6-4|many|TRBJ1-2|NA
TGTGCCAGCAGTGACGGGCACGGAAACTATGGCTACACCTTC
CASSDGHGNYGYTF